The next 18 T cell receptor beta chains were all read from a single sample in a study of blood T cell repertoires in COVID-19. TCRdb keeps only in-frame clones here, not all; method: immunoSEQ multiplex PCR. This sample has approximately 270,000 clones; 70% to 90% occur once, and the top ten carry about 1.7%. Sequenced material: PBMCs or T cells enriched from blood (not recorded which). The receptors come from a man aged 40-49 years who had recovered from COVID-19.

The CDR3 bases are TGTGCCTCTCCCTACCGTACAGGGAACGGCTACACCTTC. The encoded protein is CASPYRTGNGYTF. The V call is TRBV30, the J call TRBJ1-2; perhaps TRBD1 as D (6 bases). The V and J ends lost 7 bases and 8 bases respectively, with 20 bases between them. The germline gives CDR1 GTSNPN, CDR2 SVGIG (reference sequence). This CDR3 comprises 13 residues.

This clone was recorded once. This chain joins TRBV2 and TRBJ1-1, with 9 bases lining up with TRBD1. Germline CDR1 SNHLY, CDR2 FYNNEI. The CDR3 extends over 11 amino acids. Unmatched junction bases numbered 1, after V lost 8 bases and J lost 6 bases. The CDR3 nucleotides are TGTGCCAGCGACAGGGGGTCTGAAGCTTTCTTT. This codes for CASDRGSEAFF.

A single count supports this clone. The chain couples TRBV7-8 to TRBJ1-5, with D possibly TRBD1 on 5 matching bases. The CDR3 is made up of 15 amino acids. In germline, CDR1 is SGHVS, CDR2 FQNEAQ. Trimming removed 3 bases at V and 3 bases at J, with 12 bases between. Written as DNA, the CDR3 is TGTGCCAGCAGCTTTCGACAGTCCCCCAATCAGCCCCAGCATTTT. Encoded protein: CASSFRQSPNQPQHF. Based on the CDR3 plus reference TRBV7-8 and TRBJ1-5, the full variable domain is GAGVSQSPRYKVAKRGQDVALRCDPISGHVSLFWYQQALGQGPEFLTYFQNEAQLDKSGLPSDRFFAERPEGSVSTLKIQRTQQEDSAVYLCASSFRQSPNQPQHFGDGTRLSIL.

This sequence joins TRBV2 and TRBJ1-2; D is uncertain. V shed 7 bases and J shed 4 bases, with 13 bases lying between them. This CDR3 has 13 residues. Germline V gene sequence: CDR1 SNHLY, CDR2 FYNNEI. CDR3 nucleotides: TGTGCCAGCAAGGAGGGTGAAGCCTATGGCTACACCTTC. This gives the protein CASKEGEAYGYTF.

This sequence joins TRBV6-5 and TRBJ2-3; D is perhaps TRBD1 (6 bases). V lost 6 bases, J lost 2 bases, and 15 bases lay in between. The germline V gene has CDR1 MNHEY and CDR2 SVGAGI. This CDR3 has 15 amino acids. This chain's CDR3 is CASSPGQLYTDTQYF. CDR3 nucleotide sequence: TGTGCCAGCAGCCCCGGACAGCTTTACACAGATACGCAGTATTTT.

This rearrangement joins TRBV3-1 (or the pseudogene TRBV3-2) to TRBJ2-4, with D perhaps matching TRBD2 (6 bases). The germline V gene encodes CDR1 LGHDT and CDR2 YNNKEL (reference sequence). V was clipped by 4 bases and J by 0 bases, with 13 bases between them. The CDR3 consists of 16 residues. The CDR3, as DNA: TGTGCCAGCAGCCCCCCCTGGGGGGTAGCCAAAAACATTCAGTACTTC. Its translation: CASSPPWGVAKNIQYF.

This clone occurred once. This rearrangement joins TRBV25-1 to TRBJ1-1; D not resolved. From germline, CDR1 is MGHDK and CDR2 SYGVNS. The CDR3 covers 15 residues. With 1 base removed from V and 4 bases from J, the gap between germline ends came to 13 bases. CDR3 region: CASSEFGRAGTEAFF. CDR3 nucleotides: TGTGCCAGCAGTGAATTCGGTCGGGCGGGCACTGAAGCTTTCTTT.

The chain couples TRBV18 to TRBJ2-2; 11 nucleotides match TRBD1. The length of the CDR3 is 16 residues. Germline values: CDR1 KGHSH, CDR2 LQKENI. With 6 bases clipped from V and 3 bases from J, the junction kept 6 bases outside the gene matches. The CDR3 reads CASSPRTGGYTGELFF. The CDR3 nucleotides are TGTGCCAGCTCCCCTAGGACAGGGGGCTACACCGGGGAGCTGTTTTTT.

V and J are TRBV27 and TRBJ1-5; the D gene is possibly TRBD1 (6 bases). Trimming stripped 4 bases from V and 2 bases from J, with 15 bases between. The V gene's germline CDR1 is MNHEY and CDR2 SMNVEV (reference sequence). The CDR3 spans 16 residues. CDR3 sequence reads: CASSSWGQGRNQPQHF. CDR3 nucleotide sequence: TGTGCCAGCAGTTCATGGGGGCAGGGCCGCAATCAGCCCCAGCATTTT.

The V call is TRBV9, the J call TRBJ2-1, with 10 bases fitting TRBD2. Germline V gives CDR1 SGDLS, CDR2 YYNGEE. V lost 5 bases to trimming and J lost 5 bases; unmatched junction nucleotides: 7. The CDR3 consists of 15 residues. CDR3 nucleotide sequence: TGTGCCAGCAGAAGAGCTAGCGGGAGCCACAATGAGCAGTTCTTC. Residues: CASRRASGSHNEQFF.

The J gene is TRBJ1-2, the V gene TRBV15; a possible D gene is TRBD1 (5 bases). The CDR3 is 13 amino acids. The V and J ends lost 9 bases and 0 bases respectively, with 11 bases between them. Germline CDR1 is LNHNV and CDR2 is YYDKDF (reference sequence). The CDR3 region has the DNA TGTGCCACGCATGGAGGGGCTAACTATGGCTACACCTTC. As protein: CATHGGANYGYTF.

The CDR3 sequence: CASSPGLSRGSSYNSPLHF. CDR3 bases: TGCGCCAGCAGCCCAGGACTTTCGAGGGGGAGCTCCTATAATTCACCCCTCCACTTT. The chain employs TRBV4-1 and TRBJ1-6, with D possibly TRBD1 on 6 matching bases. This CDR3 region has 19 residues. V dropped 4 bases and J dropped 0 bases, with 19 bases sitting between them. The V gene's germline CDR1 is MGHRA and CDR2 YSYEKL.

The rearrangement links TRBV5-6 to TRBJ2-3; D uncertain. CDR1 is SGHDT, CDR2 YYEEEE, per germline. CDR3 length equals 17 residues. Trimming took off 4 bases at V and 4 bases at J, with 22 bases between the two ends. The CDR3 region has the DNA TGTGCCAGCAGCCGCCTCCCGGCGGTGAGCCTCTCAGATACGCAGTATTTT. Protein product: CASSRLPAVSLSDTQYF.

The J gene is TRBJ1-5, the V gene TRBV7-9; 11 bases agree with TRBD1. CDR1 and CDR2 (germline): SEHNR, FQNEAQ (reference sequence). Trimming at V came to 5 bases and at J to 6 bases, leaving 0 bases not matched to a gene. The CDR3 loop spans 13 amino acids. As DNA, the CDR3 is TGTGCCAGCAGCGGGACAGGGGGTCAGCCCCAGCATTTT. This encodes CASSGTGGQPQHF.

The V gene is TRBV19, the J gene TRBJ2-5; 8 bases line up with TRBD2. The germline V gene has CDR1 LNHDA and CDR2 SQIVND (reference sequence). The V segment lost 10 bases and the J segment 5 bases; nucleotides outside the gene matches: 9. The CDR3 runs to 13 residues. CDR3 protein: CATREGSWETQYF. CDR3 in DNA: TGTGCCACCCGGGAGGGATCCTGGGAGACCCAGTACTTC.

The chain uses TRBV3-1 (or the pseudogene TRBV3-2) and TRBJ2-3; no clear D. The ends were cut back, 0 bases at V and 0 bases at J, with 4 bases in the middle. The germline CDR1 and CDR2 sequences are LGHDT and YNNKEL (reference sequence). The CDR3 runs to 14 residues. The CDR3 DNA follows: TGTGCCAGCAGCCAAGATACTAGCACAGATACGCAGTATTTT. This codes for CASSQDTSTDTQYF.

CDR3 DNA sequence: TGTGCCAGCAGTGAACCTTCCAGTGAGGTAATATGGGACACTGAAGCTTTCTTT. It yields the protein CASSEPSSEVIWDTEAFF. The chain uses TRBV25-1 and TRBJ1-1; D gene ambiguous. Germline loops: CDR1 MGHDK, CDR2 SYGVNS. Trimming stripped 2 bases from V and 3 bases from J, with 22 bases between. The CDR3 totals 18 residues.

This chain uses TRBV5-4 with TRBJ2-2; 12 bases match TRBD2. Germline V gene data show CDR1 as SGHNT and CDR2 as YYREEE (reference sequence). V lost 0 bases and J lost 6; bases outside the gene matches: 6. The CDR3 consists of 17 residues. For the CDR3, the DNA is TGTGCCAGCAGCTTGGGAGGTCTAGCGGGGGGGCCCGGGGAGCTGTTTTTT. Its protein product is CASSLGGLAGGPGELFF.